A single TCR beta chain is shown here with its context. Its antigen is not known. From blood, about 250-550 ng of genomic DNA served as TRB template. The germline V gene encodes CDR1 LNHDA and CDR2 SQIVND (reference sequence). The CDR3 length is 16 residues. The ends lost 3 bases at V and 2 bases at J; junction bases unmatched: 7. This entry is derived from a study of T and B cells in COVID-19 patients. Study context: The recovered patients had mostly mild to moderate COVID-19 with outpatient management. Of some 19 active-infection patients, under 15 were critically ill with mechanical ventilation or extracorporeal membrane oxygenation. General study results and limits: Patients with COVID-19 reportedly showed strongly skewed T cell receptor beta variable and joining gene usage.

TRB rearrangements were amplified by multiplex PCR with BIOMED2 TRB-A/B primers. TCRdb re-derived calls from the multiplex PCR reads in MiXCR, one entry per CDR3 protein. The sample lists 4,000 to 4,500 distinct CDR3 sequences; less than 30% were seen once. The receptor was derived from a human donor with active COVID-19. The V gene is TRBV19, the J gene TRBJ2-1; 7 nucleotides agree with TRBD2. The sequenced sample was blood. The CDR3 region has the DNA TGTGCCAGTAGTATTATGAGCGGGGCGACCTACAATGAGCAGTTCTTC. This codes for CASSIMSGATYNEQFF. Supplemented by reference TRBV19 and TRBJ2-1, the full variable domain reads DGGITQSPKYLFRKEGQNVTLSCEQNLNHDAMYWYRQDPGQGLRLIYYSQIVNDFQKGDIAEGYSVSREKKESFPLTVTSAQKNPTAFYLCASSIMSGATYNEQFFGPGTRLTVL.